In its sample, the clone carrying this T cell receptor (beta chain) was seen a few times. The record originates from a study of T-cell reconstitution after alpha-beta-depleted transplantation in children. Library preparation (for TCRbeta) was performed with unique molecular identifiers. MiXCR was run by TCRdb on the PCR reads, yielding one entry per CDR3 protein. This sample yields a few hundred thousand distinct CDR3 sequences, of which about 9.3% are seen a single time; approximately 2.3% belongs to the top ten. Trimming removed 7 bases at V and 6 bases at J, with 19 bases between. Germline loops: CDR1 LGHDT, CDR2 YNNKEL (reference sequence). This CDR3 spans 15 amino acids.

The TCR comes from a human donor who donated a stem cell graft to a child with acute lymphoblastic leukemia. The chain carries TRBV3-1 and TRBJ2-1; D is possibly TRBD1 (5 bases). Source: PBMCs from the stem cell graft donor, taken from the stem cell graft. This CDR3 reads CASTIIGVDSNEQFF. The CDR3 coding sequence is TGTGCCAGCACCATCATAGGAGTCGACAGCAATGAGCAGTTCTTC.